The sequence of this TCR beta chain was determined in a study of blood T cell repertoires in COVID-19. Profiled with immunoSEQ multiplex PCR; TCRdb holds only in-frame clones, not every one. Among some 250,000 clones listed, 70% to 90% were seen once. Sequenced input: peripheral blood. The receptor's source is a woman aged 25-40 years with acute or convalescent COVID-19.

This CDR3 is CASRKIAGTSGDNEQFF. CDR3 nucleotide sequence: TGTGCCAGTAGGAAGATCGCCGGGACTAGCGGAGACAATGAGCAGTTCTTC. The V call is TRBV19, the J call TRBJ2-1; TRBD2 aligns across 11 bases. There are 17 residues in the CDR3. Germline V gives CDR1 LNHDA, CDR2 SQIVND (reference sequence). J gave up 5 bases and V 6 bases, and 12 bases lay outside the gene matches. The complete variable domain, with remaining parts taken from reference TRBV19 and TRBJ2-1, reads DGGITQSPKYLFRKEGQNVTLSCEQNLNHDAMYWYRQDPGQGLRLIYYSQIVNDFQKGDIAEGYSVSREKKESFPLTVTSAQKNPTAFYLCASRKIAGTSGDNEQFFGPGTRLTVL.